This entry lists 14 T cell receptor beta chains sequenced from one sample in a study of T cell responses to AZD1222 COVID-19 vaccine. Only in-frame clones appear in the TCRdb table, and some are missing; sequencing was by immunoSEQ multiplex PCR. The sample contains more than 110,000 clones, 70% to 90% of which appear only once. The source was peripheral blood, collected on day 0 of AZD1222 vaccination. The origin of the receptors is an adult in good health.

CDR3 nucleotide sequence: TGTGCCACCAAAGGGAACACCATATATTTT. Protein: CATKGNTIYF. The chain uses TRBV12-3 or TRBV12-4 and TRBJ1-3; D call uncertain. Trimming removed 10 bases at V and 7 bases at J, with 8 bases between. CDR3 length: 10 amino acids.

As DNA, the CDR3 is TGCGCCAGCAGCTTGGCAGGGAGAAGAGGCTCCTATAATTCACCCCTCCACTTT. This translates into CASSLAGRRGSYNSPLHF. The V and J genes are TRBV5-1 and TRBJ1-6; D is perhaps TRBD1 (5 bases). The germline V gene encodes CDR1 SGHRS and CDR2 YFSETQ. The CDR3 is 18 residues long. Trimming removed 0 bases from V and 0 bases from J, with 13 bases in between.

The rearrangement joins TRBV11-2 to TRBJ2-3; D tentatively reads TRBD1 or TRBD2 (5 bases each). V was pared by 5 bases and J by 0 bases, with 15 bases between. The CDR3 is made up of 16 amino acids. Germline CDR1 reads SGHAT; CDR2 reads FQNNGV. In DNA form, the CDR3 reads TGTGCCAGCAGCCCCATGGGGGTCTCTAGCACAGATACGCAGTATTTT. Translated: CASSPMGVSSTDTQYF.

The chain uses TRBV11-2 and TRBJ2-7, with 8 positions matching TRBD1. Germline-derived CDR1 and CDR2 are SGHAT and FQNNGV. With 6 bases clipped from V and 2 bases from J, the junction kept 9 bases outside the gene matches. This CDR3 is built from 15 residues. CDR3 bases: TGTGCCAGCAGTCCCTCCGGGACAGGACCCTACGAGCAGTACTTC. Translated: CASSPSGTGPYEQYF.

V and J are TRBV1 and TRBJ1-2; the DNA was not used to check the table's D call, TRBD1. TRBV1 is recorded as a pseudogene. CDR3 length: 15 residues. The CDR3 coding sequence is TGCACCAGCAGCCTTTCCGACAGGGAATCCTCTGGCTACACCTTC. This codes for CTSSLSDRESSGYTF.

The chain uses TRBV10-2 and TRBJ2-6; tentative D call: TRBD1 (5 bases). Trimming pared 3 bases from V and 0 bases from J, leaving 12 bases between. Germline CDR1 WSHSY, CDR2 SAAADI. The CDR3 consists of 17 residues. The CDR3 loop reads CASSDWTISSGANVLTF. CDR3 in DNA: TGCGCCAGCAGTGACTGGACAATCTCCTCTGGGGCCAACGTCCTGACTTTC.

The rearrangement uses TRBV9 and TRBJ2-7; unclear D gene. The CDR3 is 14 amino acids. The germline V and J ends were trimmed by 0 bases and 0 bases, with 7 bases remaining between them. Germline V CDR1 and CDR2: SGDLS, YYNGEE. The CDR3 coding sequence is TGTGCCAGCAGCGTAGGACAAAGCTCCTACGAGCAGTACTTC. This codes for CASSVGQSSYEQYF.

The chain recombines TRBV6-5 with TRBJ1-1; 9 bases align to TRBD1. With 10 bases clipped from V and 6 bases from J, the junction kept 9 bases outside the gene matches. CDR3 length equals 13 residues. Germline-derived CDR1 and CDR2 are MNHEY and SVGAGI. CDR3 loop: CATQTGGAPEAFF. The CDR3 bases are TGTGCCACTCAAACAGGGGGCGCGCCTGAAGCTTTCTTT.

In this sample, this clone turned up a few times. V and J are TRBV7-9 and TRBJ1-3; D unresolved. Looked up from germline, CDR1 is SEHNR and CDR2 is FQNEAQ (reference sequence). This CDR3 spans 17 amino acids. The V gene lost 2 bases and the J gene lost 0 bases, with 14 bases spanning the gap. Here the CDR3 DNA reads TGTGCCAGCAGCTTACCGACGTCGGACCCCTCTGGAAACACCATATATTTT. This translates into CASSLPTSDPSGNTIYF.

V and J are TRBV5-1 and TRBJ2-1; tentatively, D is TRBD1 (5 bases). CDR3 size: 13 residues. V was shortened by 7 bases and J by 1 base, with 9 bases between the two germline ends. Germline values: CDR1 SGHRS, CDR2 YFSETQ. For the CDR3, the DNA is TGCGCCAGCCAACAGGAGTCCTACAATGAGCAGTTCTTC. Translating gives CASQQESYNEQFF. The full variable domain, in which reference TRBV5-1 and TRBJ2-1 provide the parts outside the CDR3, is KAGVTQTPRYLIKTRGQQVTLSCSPISGHRSVSWYQQTPGQGLQFLFEYFSETQRNKGNFPGRFSGRQFSNSRSEMNVSTLELGDSALYLCASQQESYNEQFFGPGTRLTVL.

The V and J genes are TRBV7-9 and TRBJ2-7; D is undetermined. This CDR3 contains 13 residues. Trimming shortened V by 5 bases and J by 1 base, and 9 bases separated the two germline ends. Germline V gene lookup returns CDR1 SEHNR and CDR2 FQNEAQ (reference sequence). CDR3 region: CASSPGPSYEQYF. CDR3 DNA sequence: TGTGCCAGCAGCCCCGGGCCTTCCTACGAGCAGTACTTC.

The chain has TRBV7-8 and TRBJ2-3; 8 nucleotides agree with TRBD2. This CDR3 spans 16 amino acids. Germline CDR1 and CDR2: SGHVS and FQNEAQ. The V and J ends lost 1 base and 2 bases, in that order; junction bases with no gene match: 5. The CDR3 DNA sequence: TGTGCCAGCAGCTTAGGCACTAGCGGCCTCACAGATACGCAGTATTTT. Protein: CASSLGTSGLTDTQYF.

This clone was seen just once. The chain links TRBV18 to TRBJ2-7; D is uncertain. The CDR3 contains 14 residues. The V gene's germline CDR1 is KGHSH and CDR2 LQKENI. V was shortened by 6 bases and J by 5 bases, with 17 bases between the two germline ends. CDR3 coding DNA: TGTGCCAGCTCTCCTCTGGGCAGCCCCCACGAGCAGTACTTC. Protein: CASSPLGSPHEQYF.

The rearrangement uses TRBV25-1 and TRBJ2-6; no reliable D call. The V and J ends lost 6 bases and 0 bases respectively, with 6 bases between them. Germline CDR1 is MGHDK and CDR2 is SYGVNS. The CDR3 has 14 amino acids. DNA of the CDR3: TGTGCCAGCAGCCCCTTCTCTGGGGCCAACGTCCTGACTTTC. It codes for CASSPFSGANVLTF.